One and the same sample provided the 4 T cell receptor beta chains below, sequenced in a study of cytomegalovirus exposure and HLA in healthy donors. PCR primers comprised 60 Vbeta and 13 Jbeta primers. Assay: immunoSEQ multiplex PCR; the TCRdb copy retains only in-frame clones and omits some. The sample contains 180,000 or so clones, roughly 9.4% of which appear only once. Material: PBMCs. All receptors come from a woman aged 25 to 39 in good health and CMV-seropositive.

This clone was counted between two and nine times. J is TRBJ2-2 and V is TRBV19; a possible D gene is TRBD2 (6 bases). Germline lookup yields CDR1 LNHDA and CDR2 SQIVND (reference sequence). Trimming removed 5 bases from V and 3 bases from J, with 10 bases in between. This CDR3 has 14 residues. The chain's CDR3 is CASSSLAYTGELFF. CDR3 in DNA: TGTGCCAGTAGTTCCCTAGCGTACACCGGGGAGCTGTTTTTT.

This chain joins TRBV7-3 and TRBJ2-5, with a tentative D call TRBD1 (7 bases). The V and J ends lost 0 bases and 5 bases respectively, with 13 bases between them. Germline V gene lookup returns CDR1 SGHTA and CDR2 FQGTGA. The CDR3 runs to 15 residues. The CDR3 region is CASSLTGTAGETQYF. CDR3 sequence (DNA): TGTGCCAGCAGCTTAACCGGGACAGCGGGTGAGACCCAGTACTTC.

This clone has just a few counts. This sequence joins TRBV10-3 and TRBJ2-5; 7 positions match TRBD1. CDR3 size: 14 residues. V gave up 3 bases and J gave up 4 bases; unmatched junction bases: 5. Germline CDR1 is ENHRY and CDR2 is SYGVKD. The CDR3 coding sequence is TGTGCCATCAGTGACGACAGGGTCATAGAGACCCAGTACTTC. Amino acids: CAISDDRVIETQYF.

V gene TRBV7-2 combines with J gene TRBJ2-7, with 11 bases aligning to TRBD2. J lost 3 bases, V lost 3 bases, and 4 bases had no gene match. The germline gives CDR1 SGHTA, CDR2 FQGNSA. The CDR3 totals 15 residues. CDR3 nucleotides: TGTGCCAGCAGCTTCGGGACTAGCGGAGGCTACGAGCAGTACTTC. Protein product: CASSFGTSGGYEQYF.